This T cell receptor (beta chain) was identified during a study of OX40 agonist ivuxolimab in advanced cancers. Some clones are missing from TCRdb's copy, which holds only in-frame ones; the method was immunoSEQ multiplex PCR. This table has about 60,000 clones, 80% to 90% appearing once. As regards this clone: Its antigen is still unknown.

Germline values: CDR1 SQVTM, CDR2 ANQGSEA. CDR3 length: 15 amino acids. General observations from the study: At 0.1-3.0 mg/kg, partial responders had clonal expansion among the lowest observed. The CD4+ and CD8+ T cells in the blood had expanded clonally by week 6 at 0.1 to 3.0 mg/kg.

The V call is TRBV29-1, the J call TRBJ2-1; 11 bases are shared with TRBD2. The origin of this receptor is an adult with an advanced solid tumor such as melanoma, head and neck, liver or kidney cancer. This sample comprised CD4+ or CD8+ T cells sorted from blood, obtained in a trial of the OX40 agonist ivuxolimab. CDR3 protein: CSAGGGTSGYNEQFF. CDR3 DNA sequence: TGCAGTGCCGGTGGCGGGACTAGCGGATACAATGAGCAGTTCTTC.